What follows are 19 T cell receptor beta chains derived from one specimen sequenced in a study of blood T cell repertoires in COVID-19. Method: immunoSEQ multiplex PCR; TCRdb's copy keeps in-frame clones and lacks some. The sample has approximately 71,000 clones, about 86% seen once. The sequencing sample was made of peripheral blood. Receptor source: a man aged 50-59 years with acute or convalescent COVID-19.

The chain joins TRBV5-4 to TRBJ1-1; D gene ambiguous. The germline V gene has CDR1 SGHNT and CDR2 YYREEE (reference sequence). This CDR3 has 14 amino acids. Trimming took 4 bases from V and 3 from J, leaving 13 bases between them. The CDR3, as DNA: TGTGCCAGCAGCCCCGGGATCTGGGACACTGAAGCTTTCTTT. Its protein is CASSPGIWDTEAFF.

V usage is TRBV27 and J usage is TRBJ1-6; a possible D gene is TRBD1 (5 bases). The V gene lost 0 bases and the J gene lost 5 bases, with 11 bases spanning the gap. CDR1 and CDR2 (germline): MNHEY, SMNVEV (reference sequence). The CDR3 has 16 amino acids. As DNA, the CDR3 is TGTGCCAGCAGTTTATCGAACGGGGGTCATAATTCACCCCTCCACTTT. Translated: CASSLSNGGHNSPLHF.

V and J are TRBV5-1 and TRBJ1-1, with a weak D call TRBD1 (6 bases). The CDR3 spans 13 residues. Trimming pared 5 bases from V and 2 bases from J, leaving 10 bases between. Germline V gene lookup returns CDR1 SGHRS and CDR2 YFSETQ. This CDR3 is CASRRDINTEAFF. The CDR3 DNA is TGCGCCAGCAGGAGGGACATTAACACTGAAGCTTTCTTT. The variable domain in full, with the rest retrieved from reference TRBV5-1 and TRBJ1-1, is KAGVTQTPRYLIKTRGQQVTLSCSPISGHRSVSWYQQTPGQGLQFLFEYFSETQRNKGNFPGRFSGRQFSNSRSEMNVSTLELGDSALYLCASRRDINTEAFFGQGTRLTVV.

The chain employs TRBV5-1 and TRBJ2-1; a weak D match, TRBD2 (5 bases). The CDR3 loop spans 14 amino acids. The V gene lost 7 bases and the J gene lost 0 bases, with 11 bases spanning the gap. Germline V gene data show CDR1 as SGHRS and CDR2 as YFSETQ. In nucleotides, the CDR3 is TGCGCCAGCGGTTCCGGGGACTCCTACAATGAGCAGTTCTTC. Translating it yields CASGSGDSYNEQFF.

This clone was recorded once. The chain is built from TRBV2 and TRBJ1-2, with 7 positions matching TRBD1. Germline CDR1 reads SNHLY; CDR2 reads FYNNEI. This CDR3 is built from 13 residues. V trimming: 6 bases; J trimming: 7 bases; junction bases outside the gene matches: 8. Here the CDR3 DNA reads TGTGCCAGCAGCCAGGGACAGTTGGTTGGCTACACCTTC. It encodes CASSQGQLVGYTF.

The chain is built from TRBV6-5 and TRBJ1-5, with 9 bases identical to TRBD1. V gave up 4 bases and J gave up 7 bases; unmatched junction bases: 8. This CDR3 contains 15 residues. The germline V gene encodes CDR1 MNHEY and CDR2 SVGAGI. CDR3 amino acids: CASSSPGQGFQPQHF. The CDR3 DNA is TGTGCCAGCAGTTCACCGGGACAGGGTTTCCAGCCCCAGCATTTT.

CDR3 in DNA: TGTGCCAGCAGCCCGGGACAAACGAGCAATCAGCCCCAGCATTTT. It yields the protein CASSPGQTSNQPQHF. The chain combines TRBV5-8 with TRBJ1-5, with a tentative D call TRBD1 (6 bases). Trimming left V 4 bases short and J 1 base short, with 12 bases between. CDR1 SGHTS and CDR2 YDEGEE come from the germline V gene. The CDR3 spans 15 residues.

The chain employs TRBV27 and TRBJ2-7, with 7 bases fitting TRBD1. This CDR3 has 16 residues. The germline gives CDR1 MNHEY, CDR2 SMNVEV (reference sequence). V dropped 3 bases and J dropped 3; count of bases not matched to a gene: 11. For the CDR3, the DNA is TGTGCCAGCAGTTTTGACAGGGTACCTTACCGCTACGAGCAGTACTTC. Its translation is CASSFDRVPYRYEQYF.

This chain links TRBV5-1 with TRBJ1-1; TRBD1 is a possible D gene (6 bases). Deletions cut 4 bases from V and 1 base from J, with 11 bases between. Germline-derived CDR1 and CDR2 are SGHRS and YFSETQ. The CDR3 extends over 14 amino acids. For the CDR3, the DNA is TGCGCCAGCAGCCCTGGACAGCCGAACACTGAAGCTTTCTTT. Protein: CASSPGQPNTEAFF.

The CDR3 nucleotides are TGTGCCAGCAGTGGCAGGGTAAATCAGCCCCAGCATTTT. Translation: CASSGRVNQPQHF. J is TRBJ1-5 and V is TRBV2; TRBD1 is a possible D gene (5 bases). The CDR3 spans 13 residues. V lost 4 bases and J lost 4, with 8 bases in between. The germline gives CDR1 SNHLY, CDR2 FYNNEI.

V and J are TRBV18 and TRBJ2-7, with D possibly TRBD2 on 5 matching bases. Per germline, CDR1 KGHSH and CDR2 LQKENI. CDR3 size: 14 residues. V lost 5 bases and J 2 bases, leaving 13 bases between the germline ends. The CDR3 region is CASSGSDSPYEQYF. DNA of the CDR3: TGTGCCAGCTCAGGATCGGACTCACCCTACGAGCAGTACTTC.

The V gene is TRBV28, the J gene TRBJ1-5, with D unclear. The CDR3 is 13 amino acids. V was pared by 3 bases and J by 4 bases, with 7 bases between. Looked up from germline, CDR1 is MDHEN and CDR2 is SYDVKM. CDR3 protein: CASSFSGNQPQHF. DNA of the CDR3: TGTGCCAGCAGTTTTTCGGGGAATCAGCCCCAGCATTTT.

DNA for the CDR3: TGCAGCGTGGGGGCAGGGCGAATCGATACGCAGTATTTT. Protein product: CSVGAGRIDTQYF. This chain links TRBV29-1 with TRBJ2-3, with a possible D match to TRBD1 (6 bases). V was pared by 6 bases and J by 6 bases, with 16 bases between. The CDR3 sequence is 13 residues long. The germline CDR1 and CDR2 sequences are SQVTM and ANQGSEA.

This clone has just one count. This chain connects TRBV6-5 to TRBJ1-2; no clear D gene. Germline V gene lookup returns CDR1 MNHEY and CDR2 SVGAGI. The CDR3 runs to 13 residues. V shed 2 bases and J shed 8 bases, with 12 bases lying between them. The CDR3 DNA follows: TGTGCCAGCAGTTACACCGGGTTTGAAGGCTACACCTTC. As protein: CASSYTGFEGYTF.

J is TRBJ1-4 and V is TRBV29-1; no definite D call. From germline, CDR1 is SQVTM and CDR2 ANQGSEA. The CDR3 loop spans 13 amino acids. Trimming removed 4 bases at V and 7 bases at J, with 13 bases between. CDR3 sequence: CSVGDGGTEKLFF. CDR3 coding DNA: TGCAGCGTTGGAGACGGAGGTACTGAAAAACTGTTTTTT.

The rearrangement joins TRBV11-3 to TRBJ2-3; 7 nucleotides line up with TRBD1. Germline CDR1 and CDR2: SGHNT and YENEEA. The CDR3 covers 16 residues. J gave up 2 bases and V 5 bases, and 10 bases lay outside the gene matches. The CDR3 bases are TGTGCCAGCAGCGCGGACCGGGACAGCTACACAGATACGCAGTATTTT. Protein sequence: CASSADRDSYTDTQYF.

V usage is TRBV29-1 and J usage is TRBJ2-7, with TRBD1 matching over 12 bases. Germline CDR1 is SQVTM and CDR2 is ANQGSEA. V lost 6 bases and J lost 6; bases outside the gene matches: 6. The CDR3 runs to 13 residues. CDR3 residues: CSVPGQGAREQYF. CDR3 bases: TGCAGCGTCCCGGGACAGGGGGCGCGCGAGCAGTACTTC.

The chain has TRBV27 and TRBJ2-1; 7 bases line up with TRBD2. V dropped 1 base and J dropped 3; count of bases not matched to a gene: 6. CDR3 size: 16 residues. The germline V gene has CDR1 MNHEY and CDR2 SMNVEV (reference sequence). The CDR3 DNA follows: TGTGCCAGCAGTTTATATCAGCGGGGAGGCTACAATGAGCAGTTCTTC. Translation: CASSLYQRGGYNEQFF.

The V gene is TRBV11-2, the J gene TRBJ1-6; 7 nucleotides align to TRBD1. V gave up 4 bases and J gave up 4 bases; unmatched junction bases: 7. CDR1 is SGHAT, CDR2 FQNNGV, per germline. CDR3 length: 16 residues. The CDR3 reads CASSSPNRGYNSPLHF. DNA for the CDR3: TGTGCCAGCAGCTCACCCAACAGGGGTTATAATTCACCCCTCCACTTT.